This T cell receptor beta chain was sequenced for a study of T cell responses to AZD1222 COVID-19 vaccine. Background on the study: Both about-4-week and about-12-week second-dose recipients were combined. Study-level results: Vaccination with two AZD1222 doses was followed by a rise in Spike-specific TCR breadth and depth.

Germline V gene lookup returns CDR1 SGHAT and CDR2 FQDESV (reference sequence). CDR3 size: 13 residues. Trimming took off 2 bases at V and 2 bases at J, with 7 bases between the two ends. The method was immunoSEQ multiplex PCR; TCRdb's version includes in-frame clones alone and lacks a portion of them. The sample contains around 120,000 clones, approximately 85% of which appear only once. Details on this clone: Its antigen is unknown.

The starting material was peripheral blood, obtained on day 0 of AZD1222 vaccination. This sequence originates from an adult in good health. The chain employs TRBV11-1 and TRBJ2-7; D gene uncertain. The CDR3 here is CASSLSEPYEQYF. In nucleotides, the CDR3 is TGTGCCAGCAGCTTATCTGAGCCCTACGAGCAGTACTTC.